This T cell receptor (beta chain) was sequenced in a study of T cell changes during pregnancy in multiple sclerosis. The CDR3 has 14 amino acids. V dropped 3 bases and J dropped 4 bases, with 12 bases sitting between them. CDR1 and CDR2 (germline): SGHAT, FQNNGV. TCRdb's table, derived via immunoSEQ multiplex PCR, lists solely in-frame clones and lacks some. The sample includes around 40,000 clones, 92% of them seen just once. Only one count was recorded for this clone. The chain recombines TRBV11-2 with TRBJ1-1, with D possibly TRBD1 on 6 matching bases. This sequence originates from a female donor with multiple sclerosis, enrolled in a pregnancy study. The sequences come from CD4+ T cells from peripheral blood mononuclear cells, collected in the third trimester of pregnancy. The CDR3 sequence is CASSFTQGSTEAFF. CDR3 DNA sequence: TGTGCCAGCAGCTTCACCCAGGGGAGCACTGAAGCTTTCTTT. The variable domain in full, with the rest retrieved from reference TRBV11-2 and TRBJ1-1, is EAGVAQSPRYKIIEKRQSVAFWCNPISGHATLYWYQQILGQGPKLLIQFQNNGVVDDSQLPKDRFSAERLKGVDSTLKIQPAKLEDSAVYLCASSFTQGSTEAFFGQGTRLTVV.